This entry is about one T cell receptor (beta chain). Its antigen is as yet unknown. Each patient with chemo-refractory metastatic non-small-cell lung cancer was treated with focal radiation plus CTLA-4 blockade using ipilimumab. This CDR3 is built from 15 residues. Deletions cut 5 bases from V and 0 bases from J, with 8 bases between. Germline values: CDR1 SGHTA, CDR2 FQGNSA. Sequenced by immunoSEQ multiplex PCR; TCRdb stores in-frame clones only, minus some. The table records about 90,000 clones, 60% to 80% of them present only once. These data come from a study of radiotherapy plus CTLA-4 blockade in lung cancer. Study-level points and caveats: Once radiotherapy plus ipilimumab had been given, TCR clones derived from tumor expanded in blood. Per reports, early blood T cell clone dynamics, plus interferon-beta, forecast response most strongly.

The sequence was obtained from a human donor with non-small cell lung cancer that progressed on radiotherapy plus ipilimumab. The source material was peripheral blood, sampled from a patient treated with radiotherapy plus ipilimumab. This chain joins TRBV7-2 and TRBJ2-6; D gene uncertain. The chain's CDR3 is CASSPRPSGANVLTF. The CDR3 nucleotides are TGTGCCAGCAGCCCACGACCCTCTGGGGCCAACGTCCTGACTTTC.